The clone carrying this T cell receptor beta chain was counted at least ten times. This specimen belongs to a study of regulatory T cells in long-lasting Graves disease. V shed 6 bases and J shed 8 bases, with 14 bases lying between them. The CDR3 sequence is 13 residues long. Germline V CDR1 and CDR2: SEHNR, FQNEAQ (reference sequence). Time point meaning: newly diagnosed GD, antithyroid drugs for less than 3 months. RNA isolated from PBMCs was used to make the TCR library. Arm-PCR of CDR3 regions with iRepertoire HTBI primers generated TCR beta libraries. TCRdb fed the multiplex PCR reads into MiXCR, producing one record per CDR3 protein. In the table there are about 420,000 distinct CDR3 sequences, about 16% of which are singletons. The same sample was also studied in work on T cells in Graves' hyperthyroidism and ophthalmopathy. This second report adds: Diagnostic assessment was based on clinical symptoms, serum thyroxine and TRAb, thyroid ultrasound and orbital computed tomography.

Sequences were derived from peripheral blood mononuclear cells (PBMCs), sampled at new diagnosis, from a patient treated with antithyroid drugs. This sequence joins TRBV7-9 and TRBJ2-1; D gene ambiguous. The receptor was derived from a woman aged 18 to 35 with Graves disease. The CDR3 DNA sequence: TGTGCCAGCAGGAGCGCACGAGTCGATGAGCAGTTCTTC. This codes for CASRSARVDEQFF.